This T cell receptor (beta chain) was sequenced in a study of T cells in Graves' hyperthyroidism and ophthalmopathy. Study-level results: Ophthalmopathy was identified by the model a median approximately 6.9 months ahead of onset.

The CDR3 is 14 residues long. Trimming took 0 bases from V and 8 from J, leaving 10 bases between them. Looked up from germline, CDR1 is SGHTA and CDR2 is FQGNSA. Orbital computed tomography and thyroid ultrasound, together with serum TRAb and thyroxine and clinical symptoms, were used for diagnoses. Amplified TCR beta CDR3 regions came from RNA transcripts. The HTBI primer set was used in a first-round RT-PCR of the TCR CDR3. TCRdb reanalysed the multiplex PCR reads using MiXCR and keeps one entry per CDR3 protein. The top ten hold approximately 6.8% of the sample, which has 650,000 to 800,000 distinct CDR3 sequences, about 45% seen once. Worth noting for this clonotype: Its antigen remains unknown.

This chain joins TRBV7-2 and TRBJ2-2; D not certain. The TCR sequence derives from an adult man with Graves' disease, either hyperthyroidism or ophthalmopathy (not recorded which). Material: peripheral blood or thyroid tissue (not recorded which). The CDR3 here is CASSLAWSSGELFF. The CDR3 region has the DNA TGTGCCAGCAGCTTAGCGTGGAGTTCGGGGGAGCTGTTTTTT.